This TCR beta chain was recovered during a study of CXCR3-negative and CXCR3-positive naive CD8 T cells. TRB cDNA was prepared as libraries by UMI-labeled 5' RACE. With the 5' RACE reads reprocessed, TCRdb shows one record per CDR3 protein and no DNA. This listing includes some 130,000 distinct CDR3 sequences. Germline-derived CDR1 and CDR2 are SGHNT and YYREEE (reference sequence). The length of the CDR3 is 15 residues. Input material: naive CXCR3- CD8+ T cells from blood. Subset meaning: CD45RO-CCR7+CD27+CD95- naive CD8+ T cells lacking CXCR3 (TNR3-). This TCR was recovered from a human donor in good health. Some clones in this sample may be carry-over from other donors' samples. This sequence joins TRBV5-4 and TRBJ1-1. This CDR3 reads CASSLVVSGNTEAFF.